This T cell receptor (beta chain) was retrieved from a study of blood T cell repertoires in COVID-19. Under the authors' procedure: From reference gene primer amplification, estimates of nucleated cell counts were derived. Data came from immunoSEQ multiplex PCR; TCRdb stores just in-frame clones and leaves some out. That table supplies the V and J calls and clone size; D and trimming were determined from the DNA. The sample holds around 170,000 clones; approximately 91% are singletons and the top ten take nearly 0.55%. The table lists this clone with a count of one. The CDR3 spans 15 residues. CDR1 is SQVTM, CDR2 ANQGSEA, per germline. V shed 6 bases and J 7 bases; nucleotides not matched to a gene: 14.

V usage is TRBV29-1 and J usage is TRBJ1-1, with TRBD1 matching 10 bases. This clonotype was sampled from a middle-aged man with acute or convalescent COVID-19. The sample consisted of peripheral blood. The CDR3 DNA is TGCAGCGTGATCCGGGACAGGGGTATGGGGCGTGAAGCTTTCTTT. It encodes CSVIRDRGMGREAFF.